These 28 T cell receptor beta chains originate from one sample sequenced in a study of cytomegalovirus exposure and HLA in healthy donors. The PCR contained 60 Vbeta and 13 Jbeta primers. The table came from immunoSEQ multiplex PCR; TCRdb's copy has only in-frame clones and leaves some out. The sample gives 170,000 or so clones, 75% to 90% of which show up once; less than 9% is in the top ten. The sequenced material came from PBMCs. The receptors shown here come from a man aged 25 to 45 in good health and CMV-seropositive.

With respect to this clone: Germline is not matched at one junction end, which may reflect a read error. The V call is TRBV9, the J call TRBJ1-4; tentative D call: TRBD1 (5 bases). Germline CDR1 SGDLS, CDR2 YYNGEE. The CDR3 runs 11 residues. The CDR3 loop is CASSVATGGSF. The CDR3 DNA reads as TGTGCCAGCAGCGTAGCTACTGGGGGGAGCTTT. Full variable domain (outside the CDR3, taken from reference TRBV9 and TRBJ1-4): DSGVTQTPKHLITATGQRVTLRCSPRSGDLSVYWYQQSLDQGLQFLIQYYNGEERAKGNILERFSAQQFPDLHSELNLSSLELGDSALYFCASSVATGGSFGSGTQLSVL.

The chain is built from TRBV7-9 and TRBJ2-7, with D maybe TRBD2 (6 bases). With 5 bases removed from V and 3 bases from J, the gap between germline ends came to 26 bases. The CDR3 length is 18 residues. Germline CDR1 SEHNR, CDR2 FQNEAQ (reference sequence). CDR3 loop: CASSHPRTSVGGIYEQYF. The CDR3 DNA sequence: TGTGCCAGCAGCCACCCCAGAACTAGTGTGGGAGGTATCTACGAGCAGTACTTC.

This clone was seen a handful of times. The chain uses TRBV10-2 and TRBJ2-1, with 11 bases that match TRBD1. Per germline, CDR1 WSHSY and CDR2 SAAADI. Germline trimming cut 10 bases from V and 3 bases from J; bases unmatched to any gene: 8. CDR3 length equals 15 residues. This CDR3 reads CATQKGTGGYNEQFF. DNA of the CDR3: TGCGCCACCCAGAAGGGGACAGGGGGCTACAATGAGCAGTTCTTC.

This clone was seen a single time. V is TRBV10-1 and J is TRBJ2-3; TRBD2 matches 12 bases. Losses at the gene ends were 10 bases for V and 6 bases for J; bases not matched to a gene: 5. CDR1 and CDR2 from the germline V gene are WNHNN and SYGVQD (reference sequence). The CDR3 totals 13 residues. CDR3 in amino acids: CATGTSGPDTQYF. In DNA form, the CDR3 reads TGCGCCACCGGGACTAGCGGGCCGGATACGCAGTATTTT.

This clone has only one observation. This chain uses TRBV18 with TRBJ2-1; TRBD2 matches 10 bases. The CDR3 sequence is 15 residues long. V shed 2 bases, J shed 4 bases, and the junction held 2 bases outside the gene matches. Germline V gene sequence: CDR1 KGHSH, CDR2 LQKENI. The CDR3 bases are TGTGCCAGCTCACCAGGACTAGCGGATTACAATGAGCAGTTCTTC. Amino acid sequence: CASSPGLADYNEQFF.

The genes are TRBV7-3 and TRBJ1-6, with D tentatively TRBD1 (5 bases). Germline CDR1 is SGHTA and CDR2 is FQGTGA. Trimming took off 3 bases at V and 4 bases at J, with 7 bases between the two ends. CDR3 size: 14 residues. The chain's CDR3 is CASSFQGYNSPLHF. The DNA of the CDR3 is TGTGCCAGCAGCTTCCAGGGTTATAATTCACCCCTCCACTTT.

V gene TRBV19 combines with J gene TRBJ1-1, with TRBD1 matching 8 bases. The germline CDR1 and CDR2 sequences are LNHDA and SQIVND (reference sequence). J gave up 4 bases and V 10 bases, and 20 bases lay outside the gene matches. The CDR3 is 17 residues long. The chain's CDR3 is CATTRPRGPRLLTEAFF. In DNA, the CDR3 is TGTGCCACCACCCGCCCCAGGGGGCCAAGGTTGCTCACTGAAGCTTTCTTT.

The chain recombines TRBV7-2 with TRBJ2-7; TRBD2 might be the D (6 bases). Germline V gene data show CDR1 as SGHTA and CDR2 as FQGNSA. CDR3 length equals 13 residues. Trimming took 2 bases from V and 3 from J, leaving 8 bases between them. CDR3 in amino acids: CASSLTSFYEQYF. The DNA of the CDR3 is TGTGCCAGCAGCTTAACTAGCTTCTACGAGCAGTACTTC. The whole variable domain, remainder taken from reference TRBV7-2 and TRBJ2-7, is GAGVSQSPSNKVTEKGKDVELRCDPISGHTALYWYRQSLGQGLEFLIYFQGNSAPDKSGLPSDRFSAERTGGSVSTLTIQRTQQEDSAVYLCASSLTSFYEQYFGPGTRLTVT.

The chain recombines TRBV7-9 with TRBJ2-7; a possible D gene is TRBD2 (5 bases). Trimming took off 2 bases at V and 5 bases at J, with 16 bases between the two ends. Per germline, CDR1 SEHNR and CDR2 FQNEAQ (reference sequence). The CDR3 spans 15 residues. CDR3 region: CASSLRVPSSNEQYF. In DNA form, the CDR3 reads TGTGCCAGCAGCTTAAGAGTGCCTAGCTCTAACGAGCAGTACTTC.

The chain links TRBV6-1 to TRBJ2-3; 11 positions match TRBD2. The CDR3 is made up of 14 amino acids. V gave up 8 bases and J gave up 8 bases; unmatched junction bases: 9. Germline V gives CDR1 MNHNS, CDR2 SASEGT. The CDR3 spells CASVGLAGGVTQYF. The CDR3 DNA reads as TGTGCCAGCGTCGGCCTAGCGGGGGGTGTTACGCAGTATTTT.

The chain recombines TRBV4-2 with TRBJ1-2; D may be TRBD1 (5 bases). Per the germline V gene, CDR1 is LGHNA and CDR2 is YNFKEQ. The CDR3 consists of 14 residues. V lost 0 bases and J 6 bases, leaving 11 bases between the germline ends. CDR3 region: CASSQDSRVDGYTF. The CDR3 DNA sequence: TGTGCCAGCAGCCAAGATAGCAGGGTGGATGGCTACACCTTC.

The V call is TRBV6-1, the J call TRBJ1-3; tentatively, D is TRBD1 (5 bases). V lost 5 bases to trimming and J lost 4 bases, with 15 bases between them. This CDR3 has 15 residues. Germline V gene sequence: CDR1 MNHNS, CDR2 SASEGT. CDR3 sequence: CASSSPAGVGNTIYF. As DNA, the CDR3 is TGTGCCAGCAGTTCCCCCGCGGGGGTGGGAAACACCATATATTTT.

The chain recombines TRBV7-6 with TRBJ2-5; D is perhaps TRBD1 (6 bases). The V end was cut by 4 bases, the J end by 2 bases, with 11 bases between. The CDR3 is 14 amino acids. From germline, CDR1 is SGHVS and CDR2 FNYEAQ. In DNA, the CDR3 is TGTGCCAGCAGCTATAGGACAGAGCAAGAGACCCAGTACTTC. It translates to CASSYRTEQETQYF.

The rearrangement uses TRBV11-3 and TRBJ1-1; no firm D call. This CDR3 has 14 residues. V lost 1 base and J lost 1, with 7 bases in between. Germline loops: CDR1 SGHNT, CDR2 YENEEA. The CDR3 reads CASSLGGGNTEAFF. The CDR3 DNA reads TGTGCCAGCAGCTTAGGTGGCGGGAACACTGAAGCTTTCTTT.

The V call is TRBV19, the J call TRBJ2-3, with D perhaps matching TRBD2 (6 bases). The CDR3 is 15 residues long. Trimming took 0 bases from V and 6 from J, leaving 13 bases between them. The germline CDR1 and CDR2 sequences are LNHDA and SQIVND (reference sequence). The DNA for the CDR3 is TGTGCCAGTAGTATAGATCGGGGGATGGGGGATACGCAGTATTTT. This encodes CASSIDRGMGDTQYF. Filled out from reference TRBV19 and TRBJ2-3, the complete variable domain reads DGGITQSPKYLFRKEGQNVTLSCEQNLNHDAMYWYRQDPGQGLRLIYYSQIVNDFQKGDIAEGYSVSREKKESFPLTVTSAQKNPTAFYLCASSIDRGMGDTQYFGPGTRLTVL.

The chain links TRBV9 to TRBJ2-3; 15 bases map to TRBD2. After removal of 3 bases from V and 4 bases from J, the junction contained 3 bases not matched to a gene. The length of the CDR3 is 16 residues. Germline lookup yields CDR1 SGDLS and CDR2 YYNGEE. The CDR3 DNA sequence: TGTGCCAGCAGCGGGACTAGCGGGGGGGCCTCAGATACGCAGTATTTT. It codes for CASSGTSGGASDTQYF.

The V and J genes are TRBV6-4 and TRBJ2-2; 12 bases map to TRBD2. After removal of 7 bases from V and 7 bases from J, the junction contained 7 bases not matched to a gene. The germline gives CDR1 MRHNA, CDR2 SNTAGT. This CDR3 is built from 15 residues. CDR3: CASKTSGSGGGELFF. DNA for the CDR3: TGTGCCAGCAAGACTAGCGGGAGTGGAGGCGGGGAGCTGTTTTTT.

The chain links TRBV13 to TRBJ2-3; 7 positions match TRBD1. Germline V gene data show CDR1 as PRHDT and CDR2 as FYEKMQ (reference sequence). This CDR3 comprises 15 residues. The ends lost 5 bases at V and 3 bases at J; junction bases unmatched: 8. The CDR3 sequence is CASSTDRVRTDTQYF. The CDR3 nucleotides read TGTGCCAGCAGCACCGACAGGGTACGGACAGATACGCAGTATTTT. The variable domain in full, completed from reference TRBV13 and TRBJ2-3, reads AAGVIQSPRHLIKEKRETATLKCYPIPRHDTVYWYQQGPGQDPQFLISFYEKMQSDKGSIPDRFSAQQFSDYHSELNMSSLELGDSALYFCASSTDRVRTDTQYFGPGTRLTVL.

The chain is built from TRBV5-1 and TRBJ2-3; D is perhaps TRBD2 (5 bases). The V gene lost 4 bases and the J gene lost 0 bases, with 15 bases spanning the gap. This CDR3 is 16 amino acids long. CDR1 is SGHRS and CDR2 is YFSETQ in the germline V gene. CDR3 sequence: CASSLRIGVSTDTQYF. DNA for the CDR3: TGCGCCAGCAGCCTTCGCATCGGGGTTAGCACAGATACGCAGTATTTT. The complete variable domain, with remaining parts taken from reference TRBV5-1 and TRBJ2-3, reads KAGVTQTPRYLIKTRGQQVTLSCSPISGHRSVSWYQQTPGQGLQFLFEYFSETQRNKGNFPGRFSGRQFSNSRSEMNVSTLELGDSALYLCASSLRIGVSTDTQYFGPGTRLTVL.

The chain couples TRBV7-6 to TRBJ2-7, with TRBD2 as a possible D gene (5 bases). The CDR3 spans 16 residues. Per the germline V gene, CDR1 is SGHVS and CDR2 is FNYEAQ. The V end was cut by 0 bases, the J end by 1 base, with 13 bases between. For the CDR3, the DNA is TGTGCCAGCAGCTTAGCGGAGGACCCAACTTCCTACGAGCAGTACTTC. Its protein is CASSLAEDPTSYEQYF. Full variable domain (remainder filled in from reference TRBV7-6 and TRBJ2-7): GAGVSQSPRYKVTKRGQDVALRCDPISGHVSLYWYRQALGQGPEFLTYFNYEAQQDKSGLPNDRFSAERPEGSISTLTIQRTEQRDSAMYRCASSLAEDPTSYEQYFGPGTRLTVT.

The CDR3 bases are TGTGCCAGCAGTGATAGCGGGGAAGGCGGGGAGCTGTTTTTT. Its translation: CASSDSGEGGELFF. V and J are TRBV6-4 and TRBJ2-2, with TRBD2 matching 8 bases. Germline values: CDR1 MRHNA, CDR2 SNTAGT. CDR3 length: 14 residues. Trimming cost V 3 bases and J 7 bases; bases outside gene matches: 4.

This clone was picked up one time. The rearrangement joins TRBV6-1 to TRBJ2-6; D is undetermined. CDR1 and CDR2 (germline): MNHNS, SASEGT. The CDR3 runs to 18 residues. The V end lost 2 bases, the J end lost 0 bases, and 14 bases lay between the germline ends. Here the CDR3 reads CASSETVMRPSGANVLTF. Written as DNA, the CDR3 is TGTGCCAGCAGTGAAACGGTTATGCGGCCCTCTGGGGCCAACGTCCTGACTTTC.

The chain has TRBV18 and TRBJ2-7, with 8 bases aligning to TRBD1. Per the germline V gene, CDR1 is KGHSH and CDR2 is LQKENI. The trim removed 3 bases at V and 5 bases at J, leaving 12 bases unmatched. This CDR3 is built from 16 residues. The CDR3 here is CASSPNLGQGANEQYF. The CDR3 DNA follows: TGTGCCAGCTCACCGAACCTAGGACAGGGAGCAAACGAGCAGTACTTC.

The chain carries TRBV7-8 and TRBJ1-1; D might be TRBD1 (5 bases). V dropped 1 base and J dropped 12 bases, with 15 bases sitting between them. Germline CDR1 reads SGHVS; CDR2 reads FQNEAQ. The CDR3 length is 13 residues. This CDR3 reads CASSLGAGGLTFF. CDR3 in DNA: TGTGCCAGCAGCTTAGGTGCGGGGGGTTTAACTTTCTTT.

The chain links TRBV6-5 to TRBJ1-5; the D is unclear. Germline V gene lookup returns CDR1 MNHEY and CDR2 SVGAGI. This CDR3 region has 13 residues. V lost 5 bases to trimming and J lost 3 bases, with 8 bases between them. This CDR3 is CASSGRLNQPQHF. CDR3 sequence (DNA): TGTGCCAGCAGTGGCAGGCTCAATCAGCCCCAGCATTTT.

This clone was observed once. CDR3 DNA: TGTGCCAGCAGTTATTCTATACAGACCTATGGCACTGAAGCTTTCTTT. Translation: CASSYSIQTYGTEAFF. This sequence joins TRBV6-5 and TRBJ1-1; no clear D. Germline values: CDR1 MNHEY, CDR2 SVGAGI. There are 16 residues in the CDR3. With 3 bases removed from V and 4 bases from J, the gap between germline ends came to 18 bases.

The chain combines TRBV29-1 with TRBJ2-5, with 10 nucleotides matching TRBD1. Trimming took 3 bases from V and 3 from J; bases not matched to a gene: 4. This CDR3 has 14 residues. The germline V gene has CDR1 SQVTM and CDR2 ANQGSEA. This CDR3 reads CSVDSGTGEETQYF. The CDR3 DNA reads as TGCAGCGTTGATTCCGGGACAGGGGAAGAGACCCAGTACTTC.

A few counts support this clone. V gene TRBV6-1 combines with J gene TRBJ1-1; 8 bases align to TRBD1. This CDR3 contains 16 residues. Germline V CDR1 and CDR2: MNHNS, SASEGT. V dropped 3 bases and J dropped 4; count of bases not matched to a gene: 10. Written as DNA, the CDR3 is TGTGCCAGCAGTGACAGGGGGCGATGGGTTGGCACTGAAGCTTTCTTT. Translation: CASSDRGRWVGTEAFF.